This entry concerns a single T cell receptor (beta chain). Its antigen is undetermined. These data belong to a study of T-cell reconstitution after alpha-beta-depleted transplantation in children. Study-level points and caveats: Expanded graft clones numbering several hundred reportedly gave rise to alpha-beta T cells about two months after transplant.

Preparing the TCRbeta library involved the use of unique molecular identifiers. A single record per CDR3 protein comes from TCRdb applying MiXCR to the PCR reads. The sample includes 750,000 to 950,000 distinct CDR3 sequences, under 20% of them seen just once. V dropped 1 base and J dropped 3; count of bases not matched to a gene: 9. The germline V gene encodes CDR1 DFQATT and CDR2 SNEGSKA (reference sequence). CDR3 length: 18 residues. This chain links TRBV20-1 with TRBJ2-7; 16 bases match TRBD2. The TCR comes from a male patient aged 10 to 17 who had a stem cell transplant for acute lymphoblastic leukemia, so the T cells may come from the graft donor. Sequenced here: PBMCs, mostly from graft donor cells, sampled 360 days after TCRalphabeta/CD19-depleted stem cell transplant. The CDR3 DNA follows: TGCAGTGCTAGAGCGGGACTAGCGGGAGGGCCGGGACTCTACGAGCAGTACTTC. Translation gives CSARAGLAGGPGLYEQYF.